This T cell receptor (beta chain) originates from a study of OX40 agonist ivuxolimab in advanced cancers. From germline, CDR1 is LNHDA and CDR2 SQIVND (reference sequence). This CDR3 is built from 16 residues. The V end lost 3 bases, the J end lost 0 bases, and 14 bases lay between the germline ends. Sequenced by immunoSEQ multiplex PCR; TCRdb stores in-frame clones only, minus some. The sample includes about 83,000 clones, about 88% of them seen just once. The chain carries TRBV19 and TRBJ1-1; D unclear. The receptor was isolated from an adult with an advanced solid tumor such as melanoma, head and neck, liver or kidney cancer. The sample here was CD4+ or CD8+ T cells sorted from blood, taken in a trial of the OX40 agonist ivuxolimab. The CDR3 spells CASSIRPGRMNTEAFF. The CDR3 region has the DNA TGTGCCAGTAGTATTCGGCCAGGTCGAATGAACACTGAAGCTTTCTTT.